One sample yielded the 22 T cell receptor delta chains listed below, sequenced in a study of γδ T cells in repeated Plasmodium falciparum infection. TCRdb re-called the multiplex PCR reads through CATT. The table lists 70,000 to 95,000 delta-chain clones, about 1.5% of them singletons, with 8.5% to 10% in the top ten. Gammadelta T cells were flow-sorted from PBMC into Vgamma9/Vdelta2+ and Vdelta2-negative populations for bulk analysis. The sequencing sample was made of gamma-delta T cells from blood. The receptors here all came from a pool of human donors (malaria-infected and uninfected, not separated).

The table lists this clone with a few counts. The protein held in TCRdb is that of a much larger clone and does not match this DNA's translation at residue 20, likely because of a read error; the protein shown is translated from the DNA. Called V gene: TRDV1; the J gene was not called; TRDD3, the table's D call, was not compared with the DNA. The CDR3 consists of 21 residues. CDR1 TSWWSYY and CDR2 QGS come from the germline V gene. CDR3: CALGELVLIDPRGGATDKLTF. Written as DNA, the CDR3 is TGTGCTCTTGGGGAACTAGTTCTAATTGACCCTCGGGGGGGTGCCACCGATAAACTCACCTTT.

The sample holds a few counts of this clone. TCRdb lists the protein of a much larger clone for this DNA, which differs at residue 16, so this is likely a read error; the protein given here is translated from the DNA itself. The chain joins TRDV1 to TRDJ1; 13 bases match TRDD3. Because TCRdb records no J gene, it was assigned here through a match of the DNA to germline. This CDR3 comprises 25 residues. V lost 0 bases, J lost 0 bases, and 25 bases stayed unmatched. Germline-derived CDR1 and CDR2 are TSWWSYY and QGS. CDR3 region: CALGELSLPLYWGIRVPLYTDKLIF. The CDR3 region has the DNA TGTGCTCTTGGGGAACTTTCCCTCCCCCTTTACTGGGGGATACGTGTACCGTTGTACACCGATAAACTCATCTTT.

Comment on this clone: TCRdb has a much larger clone's protein, which differs at residue 17 from the translation of this DNA, likely because of a read error; what is shown is the protein translated from the DNA. The chain is built from TRDV1 and TRDJ1, with TRDD3 identical over 7 bases. CDR1 and CDR2 (germline): TSWWSYY, QGS. The CDR3 is 20 residues long. CDR3 residues: CALGELEPWGTTPYTDRLIF. CDR3 nucleotide sequence: TGTGCTCTTGGGGAACTAGAGCCTTGGGGGACTACTCCGTACACCGATAGACTCATCTTT.

For this clone: The protein held in TCRdb is that of a much larger clone and does not match this DNA's translation at residue 4, likely because of a read error; the protein shown is translated from the DNA. The chain is built from TRDV2 and TRDJ1; 12 bases align to TRDD3. Since TCRdb gives no J gene, matching the DNA to germline was used here to assign it. This CDR3 is 16 amino acids long. Germline CDR1 is GEAIGNYY and CDR2 is EKD. The junction had 12 bases not matched to a gene; V was cut back by 5 bases and J by 6 bases. The CDR3 coding sequence is TGTGCCTGTGGCCCATGGACTACTGGGGGATACAATAAACTCATCTTT. Amino acids: CACGPWTTGGYNKLIF.

This clone turned up a few times. This DNA's translation and the protein TCRdb lists, from a much larger clone, do not match at residue 12, likely due to a read error; the protein shown is translated from the DNA. The rearrangement joins TRDV1 to TRDJ1, with TRDD3 matching over 7 bases. The J gene, left out of TCRdb, was set here by checking the DNA against germline. V lost 0 bases and J lost 4; bases outside the gene matches: 20. This CDR3 region has 20 residues. Per the germline V gene, CDR1 is TSWWSYY and CDR2 is QGS. The CDR3 spells CALGELLPSPWRIRDDKLIF. The CDR3 DNA follows: TGTGCTCTTGGGGAACTCCTCCCGTCCCCTTGGAGGATACGCGACGATAAACTCATCTTT.

This clone came up a few times. The mismatch at residue 16 between this DNA's translation and the TCRdb protein of a much larger clone likely reflects a read error; the protein shown is translated from the DNA. CDR3 amino acids: CACDPIKTPGTGKLLGKLIF. The CDR3, as DNA: TGTGCCTGTGATCCCATTAAAACCCCGGGTACTGGGAAGTTACTCGGTAAACTCATCTTT. This chain uses TRDV2 with TRDJ1; D may be TRDD3 (6 bases). TCRdb lists no J gene, so it was determined here by aligning the DNA to germline. The length of the CDR3 is 20 residues. V was cut by 4 bases and J by 7 bases, with 36 bases left in between. The germline CDR1 and CDR2 sequences are GEAIGNYY and EKD.

This clone was seen many times. The V call is TRDV1, the J call TRDJ1; TRDD3 agrees at 7 bases. In germline, CDR1 is TSWWSYY, CDR2 QGS. The CDR3 has 17 residues. V gave up 4 bases and J gave up 0 bases; unmatched junction bases: 11. CDR3 sequence: CALGGEVRGMYTDKLIF. The CDR3 nucleotides are TGTGCTCTTGGGGGAGAGGTACGGGGGATGTACACCGATAAACTCATCTTT.

With regard to this clone: The protein that TCRdb holds for this DNA derives from a much larger clone and differs from the translated DNA at residue 12, which likely indicates a read error; the protein shown here is translated from the DNA. The V gene is TRDV1, the J gene TRDJ1; D could derive from TRDD2 or TRDD3 (5 bases each). The J gene was not available in TCRdb and was assigned here by matching the DNA to germline segments. CDR1 and CDR2 from the germline V gene are TSWWSYY and QGS. V was pared by 2 bases and J by 0 bases, with 31 bases between. The CDR3 has 22 residues. The CDR3 protein is CALGESANLRGRYLRYTDKLIF. The CDR3 coding sequence is TGTGCTCTTGGGGAATCCGCAAACTTGCGCGGGAGATACCTACGGTACACCGATAAACTCATCTTT.

Worth noting for this clone: The TCRdb record carries a much larger clone's protein, which differs from this DNA's translation at residue 11; a read error is the likely cause, and the protein listed here is the DNA translation. DNA of the CDR3: TGTGCTCTTGGGAAGAACATATTTTTGGGTCTGTCTTACTGGGGCATTACCACCGATAAACTCATCTTT. Protein product: CALGKNIFLGLSYWGITTDKLIF. This rearrangement joins TRDV1 to TRDJ1; the match to TRDD3 covers 7 bases. The J gene, not given by TCRdb, was assigned here from a germline match of the nucleotide sequence. Germline CDR1 reads TSWWSYY; CDR2 reads QGS. Losses at the gene ends were 5 bases for V and 1 base for J; bases not matched to a gene: 31. The CDR3 extends over 23 amino acids.

This clone occurred many times. Distinct nucleotide sequences in the sample also encode this CDR3. V is TRDV1 and J is TRDJ2, with D perhaps matching TRDD1 or TRDD3 (5 bases each). The germline V gene has CDR1 TSWWSYY and CDR2 QGS. The CDR3 extends over 20 amino acids. V lost 1 base to trimming and J lost 3 bases, with 24 bases between them. CDR3 nucleotide sequence: TGTGCTCTTGGGGAACGGAAATTCGTCACCGGGGGCGAGATGACAGCACAACTCTTCTTT. It encodes CALGERKFVTGGEMTAQLFF.

This clone was picked up a small number of times. This may stem from a read error, because a much larger clone lies one nucleotide away. The same CDR3 can be traced to other DNA sequences in this sample. V gene TRDV1 combines with J gene TRDJ1, with TRDD3 identical over 9 bases. No J gene was available from TCRdb, and it was assigned here by a germline match of the DNA. This CDR3 has 15 amino acids. Germline-derived CDR1 and CDR2 are TSWWSYY and QGS. CDR3 in DNA: TGTGCCCTTAGCTACCCCCCTGGGGATACGGATAAACTCATCTTT. Translation: CALSYPPGDTDKLIF.

This clone came up many times. The protein TCRdb lists belongs to a much larger clone and differs from this DNA's translation at residue 3, which points to a read error; the protein shown is made from the DNA. This rearrangement joins TRDV2 to TRDJ1, with D possibly being TRDD3 (6 bases). The CDR3 sequence is 17 residues long. Germline-derived CDR1 and CDR2 are GEAIGNYY and EKD. In DNA, the CDR3 is TGTGCCCGTGACACCGTGGGGGTTACTCTGTACACCGATAAACTCATCTTT. This encodes CARDTVGVTLYTDKLIF.

Notes on this clone: TCRdb's entry gives the protein of a much larger clone, which mismatches this DNA's translation at residue 3, likely from a read error; the protein reported here is translated from the DNA. V and J are TRDV2 and TRDJ2; 9 nucleotides match TRDD3. Germline matching of the DNA provided the J gene here, since TCRdb leaves it blank. This CDR3 comprises 16 residues. Germline V lookup: CDR1 GEAIGNYY, CDR2 EKD. The CDR3 protein is CARDARTGGLTAQLFF. The CDR3 DNA is TGTGCCCGTGACGCTCGTACTGGGGGATTGACAGCACAACTCTTCTTT.

Remarks on this clone: A far larger clone is just one base off, so this is likely a read error. The same CDR3 arises from other DNA sequences in this sample as well. The chain combines TRDV1 with TRDJ1; D may match TRDD2 or TRDD3 (9 bases each). No J gene was available from TCRdb, and it was assigned here by a germline match of the DNA. Germline V gene data show CDR1 as TSWWSYY and CDR2 as QGS. This CDR3 comprises 24 residues. The CDR3, as DNA: TGTGCCCTTGGGGATGCGCTTCCTTCCTACCAGGTACTGGGGGACTTCGGGTACACCGATAAACTCATCTTT. Encoded protein: CALGDALPSYQVLGDFGYTDKLIF.

This clone has at least ten counts. This DNA translates differently at residue 13 from the TCRdb protein, which is that of a much larger clone; a read error is likely, and the protein shown is the DNA's own translation. This rearrangement joins TRDV2 to TRDJ1; 9 bases fit TRDD3. TCRdb carries no J gene annotation; the J gene was assigned here by matching the DNA with germline. Germline CDR1 and CDR2: GEAIGNYY and EKD. V dropped 1 base and J dropped 7; count of bases not matched to a gene: 15. The CDR3 runs 17 residues. DNA for the CDR3: TGTGCCTGTGACACGATGGGGATACGCGTGGAGGCCGTTAAACTCATCTTT. This gives the protein CACDTMGIRVEAVKLIF.

Turning to this clone: A far bigger clonotype differs at one base, so this is likely a read error. This CDR3 is also generated by other DNA sequences in the sample. J is TRDJ2 and V is TRDV2; 13 bases agree with TRDD3. The V gene's germline CDR1 is GEAIGNYY and CDR2 EKD. The CDR3 length is 16 residues. The CDR3 region is CACDRLGDTLTAQLFF. CDR3 nucleotide sequence: TGTGCCTGTGACAGACTGGGGGATACGTTGACAGCGCAACTCTTCTTT.

This clone was counted between two and nine times. TCRdb's entry gives the protein of a much larger clone, which mismatches this DNA's translation at residue 16, likely from a read error; the protein reported here is translated from the DNA. The rearrangement links TRDV1 to TRDJ1; 7 bases align to TRDD3. CDR1 is TSWWSYY and CDR2 is QGS in the germline V gene. This CDR3 contains 19 residues. For the CDR3, the DNA is TGTGCTCTTGGGGAACTAAGGGCTGGGGATAAGAAGTACACCGATGAACTCATCTTT. Protein product: CALGELRAGDKKYTDELIF.

This clone occurred many times. This chain links TRDV1 with TRDJ2, with D perhaps TRDD3 (6 bases). From germline, CDR1 is TSWWSYY and CDR2 QGS. The CDR3 length is 19 residues. V was trimmed by 6 bases and J by 2 bases, leaving 25 bases between them. This chain's CDR3 is CALGDPFPFWGGLTAQLFF. The CDR3 DNA reads as TGTGCTCTTGGAGACCCATTCCCCTTTTGGGGGGGATTGACAGCACAACTCTTCTTT.

As regards this clone: TCRdb's entry gives the protein of a much larger clone, which mismatches this DNA's translation at residue 12, likely from a read error; the protein reported here is translated from the DNA. The rearrangement uses TRDV1 and TRDJ1; 11 bases line up with TRDD3. The J gene comes from matching the DNA to germline here; TCRdb lacks it. The CDR3 contains 20 residues. Germline-derived CDR1 and CDR2 are TSWWSYY and QGS. V lost 1 base, J lost 2 bases, and 15 bases stayed unmatched. CDR3 residues: CALGEHRYWGIGGMTDKLIF. The CDR3 DNA is TGTGCTCTTGGGGAACACCGGTACTGGGGGATAGGGGGAATGACCGATAAACTCATCTTT.

This clone was seen only a few times. A far larger clone is one nucleotide away, so this likely arose from a read error. Additional DNA sequences in this sample encode the identical CDR3. The rearrangement links TRDV2 to TRDJ1; TRDD3 is a possible D gene (5 bases). In the absence of a J gene in TCRdb, the DNA was matched to germline to assign it here. V dropped 1 base and J dropped 0 bases, with 14 bases sitting between them. CDR1 and CDR2 from the germline V gene are GEAIGNYY and EKD. This CDR3 has 16 residues. This CDR3 reads CACDTLGEKYTDKLIF. In DNA, the CDR3 is TGTGCCTGTGACACGCTTGGGGAGAAGTACACCGATAAACTCATCTTT.

This clone was picked up a small number of times. A far larger clone lies a single base away; this is likely a read error. The same CDR3 is also encoded by other DNA sequences in this sample. The J gene was not called, though the V gene is TRDV3. Germline V CDR1 and CDR2: TVYSNPD, GDNSRS (reference sequence). The CDR3 contains 15 residues. Here the CDR3 DNA reads TGTGCCTCGACGACGTTCATCTCGTACACCGATAAACTCATCTTC. This translates into CASTTFISYTDKLIF.

Concerning this clone itself: The protein TCRdb lists belongs to a much larger clone and differs from this DNA's translation at residue 9, which points to a read error; the protein shown is made from the DNA. The rearrangement links TRDV2 to TRDJ1; 8 positions agree with TRDD3. Here the J gene came from matching the DNA to germline, since TCRdb omits it. Germline lookup yields CDR1 GEAIGNYY and CDR2 EKD. V shed 4 bases, J shed 5 bases, and the junction held 20 bases outside the gene matches. The CDR3 loop spans 18 amino acids. CDR3 sequence reads: CACEGIREEKASPDKLIF. Written as DNA, the CDR3 is TGTGCCTGTGAAGGGATACGCGAAGAGAAAGCATCCCCAGATAAACTCATCTTT.